One and the same sample provided the 4 T cell receptor beta chains below, sequenced in a study of blood T cell repertoires in COVID-19. The protocol was immunoSEQ multiplex PCR, while the TCRdb copy is restricted to in-frame clones and leaves out a portion. The sample carries roughly 340,000 clones, 85% to 90% recorded once. What was sequenced was PBMCs or T cells enriched from blood (not recorded which). These receptors were collected from a man aged 18 to 35 who had recovered from COVID-19.

This clone has just a few counts. V usage is TRBV9 and J usage is TRBJ1-2; D may be TRBD1 (5 bases). This CDR3 is built from 15 residues. Trimming removed 4 bases from V and 1 base from J, with 14 bases in between. Germline lookup yields CDR1 SGDLS and CDR2 YYNGEE. In DNA form, the CDR3 reads TGTGCCAGCAGCCCTTTACATCAGGGTAACTATGGCTACACCTTC. Protein: CASSPLHQGNYGYTF.

This chain joins TRBV11-2 and TRBJ2-2; 8 nucleotides agree with TRBD2. With V trimmed by 5 bases and J by 5 bases, 4 bases remained unmatched. This CDR3 has 14 residues. CDR1 SGHAT and CDR2 FQNNGV come from the germline V gene. CDR3 protein: CASSRLATTGELFF. CDR3 coding DNA: TGTGCCAGCAGCCGACTAGCGACTACCGGGGAGCTGTTTTTT. Full variable domain (outside the CDR3, taken from reference TRBV11-2 and TRBJ2-2): EAGVAQSPRYKIIEKRQSVAFWCNPISGHATLYWYQQILGQGPKLLIQFQNNGVVDDSQLPKDRFSAERLKGVDSTLKIQPAKLEDSAVYLCASSRLATTGELFFGEGSRLTVL.

J is TRBJ2-7 and V is TRBV25-1, with 7 bases matching TRBD1. The germline gives CDR1 MGHDK, CDR2 SYGVNS. J gave up 2 bases and V 2 bases, and 3 bases lay outside the gene matches. This CDR3 is built from 14 residues. CDR3: CASSEKGAAYEQYF. As DNA, the CDR3 is TGTGCCAGCAGTGAAAAGGGGGCCGCCTACGAGCAGTACTTC.

Turning to this clone: An end of the junction does not agree with germline; a read error may underlie this. V is TRBV4-1 and J is TRBJ2-2; 11 bases line up with TRBD2. The CDR3 totals 18 residues. Germline loops: CDR1 MGHRA, CDR2 YSYEKL. DNA for the CDR3: TGCGCCAGCAGCCAAGATAGGGGACTAGCGGCGAATACCGGGGAGCTGTTTTTT. Residues: CASSQDRGLAANTGELFF.